This TCR beta chain was obtained from a study of technical replicates of blood from a few donors. The ends were cut back, 0 bases at V and 4 bases at J, with 10 bases in the middle. Germline CDR1 SGHKS, CDR2 YYEKEE (reference sequence). The length of the CDR3 is 14 residues. Produced via immunoSEQ multiplex PCR; TCRdb's table is partial and in-frame only. The sample has 80,000 or so clones; nearly 98% are singletons. This sequence originates from a human donor in good health. The V call is TRBV5-5, the J call TRBJ1-2; D might be TRBD1 (6 bases). Sequencing was done on a sample of T cells isolated from PBMCs. CDR3 sequence: CASSLGDTAYGYTF. Here the CDR3 DNA reads TGTGCCAGCAGCTTGGGGGACACCGCCTATGGCTACACCTTC.